A single sample is the source of the 17 T cell receptor beta chains below, sequenced in a study of identical twins. TCRdb ran MiXCR on the 5' RACE reads and lists one entry per CDR3 protein. The sample has 400,000 to 550,000 distinct CDR3 sequences; roughly an eighth are singletons. This sample also belongs to another study, concerning yellow fever vaccine responses in identical twins.

Sequencing was carried out using CD4+ T cells sorted from blood. These receptor sequences come from a young woman in good health.

This clonotype was seen a few times. The chain employs TRBV20-1 and TRBJ2-5, with 7 bases that match TRBD2. In germline, CDR1 is DFQATT, CDR2 SNEGSKA (reference sequence). J was trimmed by 4 bases and V by 1 base; bases with no gene match: 9. The CDR3 is 15 residues long. In nucleotides, the CDR3 is TGCAGTGCTAGAGTGGTGGGAGGGCCGAGAGAGACCCAGTACTTC. Protein sequence: CSARVVGGPRETQYF.

The J gene is TRBJ2-7, the V gene TRBV5-6; D remains ambiguous. CDR1 SGHDT and CDR2 YYEEEE come from the germline V gene. V was pared by 3 bases and J by 0 bases, with 10 bases between. This CDR3 comprises 14 residues. The CDR3 sequence is CASSSTLLSYEQYF. The CDR3 nucleotides are TGTGCCAGCAGCTCGACCCTCCTCTCCTACGAGCAGTACTTC.

CDR3 amino acids: CASSWGLQETQYF. In DNA form, the CDR3 reads TGTGCCAGCAGTTGGGGGTTACAAGAGACCCAGTACTTC. The V gene is TRBV28, the J gene TRBJ2-5; D assignment may be TRBD1 or TRBD2 (5 bases each). V was clipped by 4 bases and J by 2 bases, with 8 bases between them. The germline CDR1 and CDR2 sequences are MDHEN and SYDVKM. This CDR3 comprises 13 residues.

This chain connects TRBV2 to TRBJ2-5; unclear D gene. This CDR3 comprises 13 residues. Germline assignment: CDR1 SNHLY and CDR2 FYNNEI. Trimming removed 3 bases from V and 4 bases from J, with 9 bases in between. CDR3 DNA sequence: TGTGCCAGCAGTGACTTCCAAGTAGAGACCCAGTACTTC. It specifies CASSDFQVETQYF. The whole variable domain, filled in from reference TRBV2 and TRBJ2-5, reads EPEVTQTPSHQVTQMGQEVILRCVPISNHLYFYWYRQILGQKVEFLVSFYNNEISEKSEIFDDQFSVERPDGSNFTLKIRSTKLEDSAMYFCASSDFQVETQYFGPGTRLLVL.

This clonotype came up a few times. The chain has TRBV20-1 and TRBJ2-1, with 7 bases aligning to TRBD2. Germline V lookup: CDR1 DFQATT, CDR2 SNEGSKA (reference sequence). The CDR3 length is 14 residues. The V gene end was trimmed by 4 bases and the J gene end by 8 bases; junction bases not matched to a gene: 11. The DNA of the CDR3 is TGCAGTGCTAAACGGGAGGCCAGGCGGGATGAGCAGTTCTTC. Amino acid sequence: CSAKREARRDEQFF.

This clonotype was found many times. The genes are TRBV12-3 or TRBV12-4 and TRBJ2-1; TRBD2 matches 8 bases. This CDR3 comprises 14 residues. The V gene end was trimmed by 2 bases and the J gene end by 12 bases; junction bases not matched to a gene: 9. The CDR3 coding sequence is TGTGCCAGCAGTTTAATCGGGGGGGGTGCTGGGCAGTTCTTC. Its translation is CASSLIGGGAGQFF.

The sample holds many counts of this clonotype. The chain couples TRBV5-1 to TRBJ2-2; D may be TRBD1 (6 bases). Germline V lookup: CDR1 SGHRS, CDR2 YFSETQ. The CDR3 extends over 15 amino acids. Trimming took 4 bases from V and 0 from J, leaving 10 bases between them. CDR3 DNA sequence: TGCGCCAGCAGCCCCCAGGGGCCGAACACCGGGGAGCTGTTTTTT. This codes for CASSPQGPNTGELFF.

Many counts were recorded for this clonotype. This chain connects TRBV4-1 to TRBJ1-1; a weak D match, TRBD1 (6 bases). Trimming took off 1 base at V and 1 base at J, with 13 bases between the two ends. The CDR3 loop spans 16 amino acids. In germline, CDR1 is MGHRA, CDR2 YSYEKL. The CDR3 bases are TGCGCCAGCAGCCAAGGGGGGGGCAAGGGGAACACTGAAGCTTTCTTT. Protein product: CASSQGGGKGNTEAFF.

To note about this clonotype: One junction end does not reproduce the germline sequence, and a read error may be involved. The V gene is TRBV28, the J gene TRBJ2-7; no firm D call. The CDR3 extends over 12 amino acids. Germline CDR1 reads MDHEN; CDR2 reads SYDVKM. The chain's CDR3 is CASSSLAPHSNF. The CDR3 region has the DNA TGTGCCAGCAGTAGTCTGGCCCCCCACTCGAACTTC.

The chain is built from TRBV7-3 and TRBJ1-1; no reliable D call. V was cut by 0 bases and J by 5 bases, with 16 bases left in between. Germline V gives CDR1 SGHTA, CDR2 FQGTGA. The CDR3 is 16 amino acids. The CDR3 coding sequence is TGTGCCAGCAGCTTAACGACGGAGGGAAAACGAACTGAAGCTTTCTTT. Protein product: CASSLTTEGKRTEAFF.

The chain uses TRBV23-1 and TRBJ2-7, with 9 bases that match TRBD1. TRBV23-1 is labeled an ORF, and its function is uncertain. The CDR3 loop spans 18 amino acids. V shed 0 bases, J shed 3 bases, and the junction held 12 bases outside the gene matches. CDR3 nucleotide sequence: TGCGCCAGCAGTCAATCGGGGACAGGGTCGTATACTAGCTACGAGCAGTACTTC. It yields the protein CASSQSGTGSYTSYEQYF.

This clonotype was detected only a few times. The J gene is TRBJ2-1, the V gene TRBV28, with TRBD1 identical over 10 bases. V shed 2 bases and J 9 bases; nucleotides not matched to a gene: 4. Germline V gene sequence: CDR1 MDHEN, CDR2 SYDVKM. The CDR3 loop spans 14 amino acids. The DNA of the CDR3 is TGTGCCAGCAGTTTAGCGGGGACAGGGGTTGAGCAGTTCTTC. Translating it yields CASSLAGTGVEQFF.

The genes are TRBV5-1 and TRBJ2-5, with 12 bases lining up with TRBD2. Germline V gene lookup returns CDR1 SGHRS and CDR2 YFSETQ. This CDR3 has 17 residues. V was clipped by 3 bases and J by 2 bases; unmatched bases: 8. CDR3 sequence: CASSSPRLAGGQETQYF. In DNA form, the CDR3 reads TGCGCCAGCAGCTCACCGCGGCTAGCGGGAGGGCAAGAGACCCAGTACTTC.

This sequence joins TRBV6-2 or TRBV6-3 and TRBJ1-2; D is unclear. Trimming shortened V by 4 bases and J by 4 bases, and 7 bases separated the two germline ends. This CDR3 contains 12 residues. In germline, CDR1 is MNHEY, CDR2 SVGEGT. The CDR3 DNA reads as TGTGCCAGCAGTTCAGACGGCTATGGCTACACCTTC. This codes for CASSSDGYGYTF.

This clonotype has at least ten counts. The rearrangement links TRBV4-3 to TRBJ2-3; D unresolved. This CDR3 spans 14 amino acids. Germline CDR1 is LGHNA and CDR2 is YSLEER. With 4 bases removed from V and 2 bases from J, the gap between germline ends came to 10 bases. CDR3 protein: CASSRALDTDTQYF. Here the CDR3 DNA reads TGCGCCAGCAGCCGGGCACTTGACACAGATACGCAGTATTTT.

This clonotype came up many times. The J gene is TRBJ1-5, the V gene TRBV7-9; unclear D gene. V lost 4 bases and J lost 0, with 4 bases in between. The CDR3 totals 13 residues. Per germline, CDR1 SEHNR and CDR2 FQNEAQ (reference sequence). The CDR3 spells CASSSNSNQPQHF. CDR3 bases: TGTGCCAGCAGCTCGAATAGCAATCAGCCCCAGCATTTT.

This clonotype was detected many times. The CDR3 region is CSAWGSYNEQFF. CDR3 bases: TGCAGTGCTTGGGGTTCCTACAATGAGCAGTTCTTC. V is TRBV20-1 and J is TRBJ2-1; no clear D gene. V was pared by 5 bases and J by 1 base, with 6 bases between. The V gene's germline CDR1 is DFQATT and CDR2 SNEGSKA (reference sequence). The CDR3 consists of 12 residues.